This record concerns one T cell receptor beta chain sequence. CDR3 regions of TCR beta were amplified from RNA transcripts. Investigators did first-round RT-PCR with HTBI primers, then second-round multiplex PCR. TCRdb processed the multiplex PCR reads anew with MiXCR; each CDR3 protein has one entry. The sample shows roughly 500,000 distinct CDR3 sequences, 14% of them seen only once. This entry comes from a study of Graves' ophthalmopathy and Graves' hyperthyroidism. Germline trimming cut 0 bases from V and 5 bases from J; bases unmatched to any gene: 3. The CDR3 contains 15 residues. Germline loops: CDR1 MNHEY, CDR2 SVGAGI.

What was sequenced was blood. V usage is TRBV6-5 and J usage is TRBJ2-7, with 11 bases lining up with TRBD2. This receptor was identified in a woman between 25 and 40 years old with Graves' ophthalmopathy. CDR3 in DNA: TGTGCCAGCAGTTACTCCGGTAGCGGGGGGGACGAGCAGTACTTC. This translates into CASSYSGSGGDEQYF.